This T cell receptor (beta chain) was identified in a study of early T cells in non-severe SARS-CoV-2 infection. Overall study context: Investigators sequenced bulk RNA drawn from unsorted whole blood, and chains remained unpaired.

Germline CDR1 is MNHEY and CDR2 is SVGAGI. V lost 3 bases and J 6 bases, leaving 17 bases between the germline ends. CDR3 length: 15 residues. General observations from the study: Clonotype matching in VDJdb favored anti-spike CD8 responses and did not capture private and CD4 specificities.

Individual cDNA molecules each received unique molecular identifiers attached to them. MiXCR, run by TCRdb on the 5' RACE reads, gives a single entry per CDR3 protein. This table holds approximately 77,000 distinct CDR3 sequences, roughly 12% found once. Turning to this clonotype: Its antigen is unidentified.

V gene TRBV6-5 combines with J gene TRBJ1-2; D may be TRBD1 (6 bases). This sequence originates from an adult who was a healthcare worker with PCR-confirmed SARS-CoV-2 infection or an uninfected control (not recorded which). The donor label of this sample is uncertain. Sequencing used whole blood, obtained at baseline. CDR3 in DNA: TGTGCCAGCAGTTATTTTGGAGGGGGAAAGGATGGCTACACCTTC. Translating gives CASSYFGGGKDGYTF.